Following are 30 T cell receptor delta chains from one sample sequenced in a study of gamma-delta T cells after stem cell transplantation. TCRdb re-identified clones in the RT-PCR reads via CATT. The table shows 1,500 to 2,000 delta-chain clones, with 45% to 55% occurring only once. The sample taken for sequencing was gamma-delta T cells. The receptor set was obtained from a human donor. It is not recorded whose cells these are; they may come from a transplant donor.

The chain uses TRDV2 and TRDJ3; TRDD3 matches 10 bases. J gave up 0 bases and V 1 base, and 14 bases lay outside the gene matches. CDR3 length: 22 amino acids. Germline CDR1 and CDR2: GEAIGNYY and EKD. The CDR3 coding sequence is TGTGCCTGTGACACGACCTACGGTGGGGGATACCAGAGCTCCTGGGACACCCGACAGATGTTTTTC. Translated: CACDTTYGGGYQSSWDTRQMFF.

The chain employs TRDV2 and TRDJ1; 13 bases are a match to TRDD3. The germline V gene has CDR1 GEAIGNYY and CDR2 EKD. V was clipped by 2 bases and J by 0 bases; unmatched bases: 11. This CDR3 spans 19 amino acids. The CDR3: CACDNLRTGGYGDTDKLIF. The CDR3 region has the DNA TGTGCCTGTGACAACCTACGTACTGGGGGATACGGGGACACCGATAAACTCATCTTT.

This clone occurred once. Other nucleotide sequences in the sample specify the same CDR3. V usage is TRDV2 and J usage is TRDJ3; 7 bases line up with TRDD3. The germline CDR1 and CDR2 sequences are GEAIGNYY and EKD. V trimming: 2 bases; J trimming: 1 base; junction bases outside the gene matches: 7. This CDR3 spans 18 amino acids. The chain's CDR3 is CACDNTGEVSWDTRQMFF. CDR3 sequence (DNA): TGTGCCTGTGACAACACTGGGGAGGTGTCCTGGGACACCCGACAGATGTTTTTC.

With respect to this clone: A single base separates this from a much larger clone, so it may be a read error. Other DNA sequences from this sample encode an identical CDR3 as well. The chain couples TRDV2 to TRDJ1; 13 bases are shared with TRDD3. This CDR3 is 20 amino acids long. Per germline, CDR1 GEAIGNYY and CDR2 EKD. The CDR3 protein is CACEPLRRLGDTKHTDKLIF. For the CDR3, the DNA is TGTGCCTGTGAGCCCTTACGGCGACTGGGGGATACGAAGCACACCGATAAACTCATCTTC.

The rearrangement joins TRDV2 to TRDJ1; tentative D call: TRDD3 (6 bases). This CDR3 contains 18 residues. V lost 0 bases and J 0 bases, leaving 19 bases between the germline ends. Germline values: CDR1 GEAIGNYY, CDR2 EKD. As DNA, the CDR3 is TGTGCCTGTGACACCCTTGGGGGGGGGACGAAGTACACCGATAAACTCATCTTT. Translation: CACDTLGGGTKYTDKLIF.

There are a few counts of this clone. This chain links TRDV2 with TRDJ1, with 10 nucleotides matching TRDD3. Germline trimming cut 2 bases from V and 4 bases from J; bases unmatched to any gene: 12. Germline V gene data show CDR1 as GEAIGNYY and CDR2 as EKD. The CDR3 consists of 17 residues. CDR3 coding DNA: TGTGCCTGTGACAATTTACTGGGGGATCCCCGCAACGATAAACTCATCTTT. As protein: CACDNLLGDPRNDKLIF.

Turning to this clone: A junction end diverges from the germline sequence, so it may reflect a read error. The same CDR3 can be traced to other DNA sequences in this sample. V gene TRDV2 combines with J gene TRDJ1; 8 nucleotides agree with TRDD3. The CDR3 runs 18 residues. The germline CDR1 and CDR2 sequences are GEAIGNYY and EKD. The CDR3 is CACDTVEGDKDHTDKLIF. In DNA, the CDR3 is TGTGCCTGTGACACCGTTGAGGGGGATAAGGACCACACTGATAAACTCATCTTT.

On this clone: A far more abundant clone sits one base away, making this likely a read error. This chain uses TRDV2 with TRDJ1, with 8 positions matching TRDD3. After removal of 0 bases from V and 7 bases from J, the junction contained 12 bases not matched to a gene. CDR1 and CDR2 from the germline V gene are GEAIGNYY and EKD. The CDR3 runs to 16 residues. The CDR3 DNA reads TGTGCCTGTGACACCGTTGGGGGATCCTCTCCCGTTAAACTCATCTTT. This sequence encodes CACDTVGGSSPVKLIF.

Comments on this clone: Since a much larger clone is just one base distant, this may be a read error. Other DNA sequences in the same sample also yield this CDR3. The chain employs TRDV2 and TRDJ1, with 10 bases fitting TRDD3. V trimming: 2 bases; J trimming: 2 bases; junction bases outside the gene matches: 1. This CDR3 region has 14 residues. Germline loops: CDR1 GEAIGNYY, CDR2 EKD. The CDR3 bases are TGTGCCTGTGACAAACTGGGGGATACCGATAAACTCATCTTT. Amino acid sequence: CACDKLGDTDKLIF.

The chain has TRDV2 and TRDJ1; 8 bases are a match to TRDD3. CDR3 length: 18 amino acids. Germline lookup yields CDR1 GEAIGNYY and CDR2 EKD. Trimming at V came to 0 bases and at J to 0 bases, leaving 11 bases not matched to a gene. CDR3 loop: CACDTVPGILTYTDKLIF. CDR3 in DNA: TGTGCCTGTGACACCGTGCCGGGGATACTAACCTACACCGATAAACTCATCTTT.

Comments on this clone: A single base is all that separates this from a far larger clone, so a read error is likely. The sample holds other DNA sequences that translate to the same CDR3. The CDR3 nucleotides read TGTGCCTGTGACACTGTTACTGGGGGGCCGTACACCGACAAACTCATCTTT. It translates to CACDTVTGGPYTDKLIF. The chain uses TRDV2 and TRDJ1, with 8 bases identical to TRDD3. The CDR3 is 17 residues long. Germline V gene sequence: CDR1 GEAIGNYY, CDR2 EKD.

Comments on this clone: One base separates it from a far larger clone, so it is likely a read error. In DNA, the CDR3 is TGTGCCTGTGACACGTTGACTGGGGGATGCGCAGGCCTCAACACCGATAAACTCATCTTT. It specifies CACDTLTGGCAGLNTDKLIF. The chain has TRDV2 and TRDJ1; 10 nucleotides line up with TRDD3. CDR3 length: 20 amino acids. The V and J ends lost 1 base and 0 bases, in that order; junction bases with no gene match: 16. The germline V gene encodes CDR1 GEAIGNYY and CDR2 EKD.

The rearrangement links TRDV2 to TRDJ1; a weak D match, TRDD3 (6 bases). Trimming shortened V by 0 bases and J by 0 bases, and 19 bases separated the two germline ends. Germline V CDR1 and CDR2: GEAIGNYY, EKD. This CDR3 comprises 18 residues. The CDR3 DNA follows: TGTGCCTGTGACACCGTAGAATTTGCTGGGGTGCACACCGATAAACTCATCTTT. Its translation is CACDTVEFAGVHTDKLIF.

About this clone itself: The translation of this DNA and the TCRdb protein of a much larger clone differ at residue 8, probably owing to a read error; the protein shown here is translated from the DNA. V usage is TRDV2 and J usage is TRDJ1, with D uncertain. The CDR3 spans 17 residues. CDR1 is GEAIGNYY, CDR2 EKD, per germline. V was clipped by 1 base and J by 0 bases, with 17 bases between them. As DNA, the CDR3 is TGTGCCTGTGACACTGTTACTGAGGGGCCGTACACCGATAAACTCATCTTT. As protein: CACDTVTEGPYTDKLIF.

This clone was detected only a few times. The chain is built from TRDV2 and TRDJ1; TRDD3 might be the D (6 bases). Germline CDR1 GEAIGNYY, CDR2 EKD. This CDR3 has 16 amino acids. V lost 0 bases, J lost 0 bases, and 13 bases lay in between. The CDR3 is CACDTLSGGHTDKLIF. CDR3 in DNA: TGTGCCTGTGACACCCTTTCGGGGGGACACACCGATAAACTCATCTTT.

The rearrangement uses TRDV2 and TRDJ1, with TRDD3 identical over 12 bases. Trimming took 4 bases from V and 5 from J; bases not matched to a gene: 7. CDR3 length equals 15 residues. Germline CDR1 is GEAIGNYY and CDR2 is EKD. CDR3 DNA sequence: TGTGCCTGTGATCTACTGGGGGATACCTCGGATAAACTCATCTTT. Translating it yields CACDLLGDTSDKLIF.

The chain combines TRDV2 with TRDJ1, with 8 bases that match TRDD3. The germline CDR1 and CDR2 sequences are GEAIGNYY and EKD. CDR3 size: 18 residues. With 2 bases clipped from V and 2 bases from J, the junction kept 15 bases outside the gene matches. The CDR3 DNA follows: TGTGCCTGTGACAGTGTTGAGGGGATACCCGTGGGGACCGATAAACTCATCTTT. Encoded protein: CACDSVEGIPVGTDKLIF.

The chain couples TRDV2 to TRDJ1; 12 positions agree with TRDD3. The CDR3 consists of 16 residues. In germline, CDR1 is GEAIGNYY, CDR2 EKD. After removal of 6 bases from V and 4 bases from J, the junction contained 11 bases not matched to a gene. CDR3 residues: CACTPLGDTFGDKLIF. The CDR3 region has the DNA TGTGCCTGTACTCCACTGGGGGATACTTTCGGCGATAAACTCATCTTT.

This chain uses TRDV2 with TRDJ1; TRDD3 aligns across 8 bases. Germline values: CDR1 GEAIGNYY, CDR2 EKD. This CDR3 comprises 16 residues. Losses at the gene ends were 2 bases for V and 2 bases for J; bases not matched to a gene: 9. CDR3 protein: CACDILLGEFTDKLIF. The DNA for the CDR3 is TGTGCCTGTGACATCCTGCTGGGGGAGTTTACCGATAAACTCATCTTT.

This clone has a handful of counts. A far bigger clonotype differs at one base, so this is likely a read error. The sample has other DNA sequences that encode this CDR3 too. This sequence joins TRDV2 and TRDJ1, with 8 bases fitting TRDD3. Trimming cost V 1 base and J 0 bases; bases outside gene matches: 9. Per germline, CDR1 GEAIGNYY and CDR2 EKD. The CDR3 totals 17 residues. The CDR3 reads CACDTVTGGLYTDKLIF. The CDR3 region has the DNA TGTGCCTGTGACACTGTTACTGGGGGGCTGTACACCGATAAACTCATCTTT.

Regarding this clone: Other nucleotide sequences in the sample specify the same CDR3. The rearrangement uses TRDV2 and TRDJ1; maybe TRDD3 (6 bases). The CDR3 covers 15 residues. V gave up 0 bases and J gave up 1 base, with 11 bases separating them. Germline V CDR1 and CDR2: GEAIGNYY, EKD. DNA for the CDR3: TGTGCCTGTGACACCGTGGGGGGAACCACCGATAAACTCATCTTT. Translating it yields CACDTVGGTTDKLIF.

Details on this clone: The likely explanation is a read error, given a far larger clone one base away. The sample contains more than one DNA sequence encoding this CDR3. The chain has TRDV2 and TRDJ1, with 9 bases aligning to TRDD3. The CDR3 is 18 amino acids. Trimming at V came to 2 bases and at J to 0 bases, leaving 12 bases not matched to a gene. Germline CDR1 is GEAIGNYY and CDR2 is EKD. CDR3: CACDRLGDVGGYTDKLIF. The CDR3 region has the DNA TGTGCCTGTGACAGGCTGGGGGATGTCGGGGGGTACACCGATAAACTCATCTTT.

Judged by abundance, this clone is large. Other DNA sequences in this sample translate to the same CDR3. The CDR3 loop reads CACDTLLGDTAYTDKLIF. CDR3 DNA sequence: TGTGCCTGTGACACCTTACTGGGGGATACAGCGTACACCGATAAACTCATCTTT. The chain combines TRDV2 with TRDJ1; 12 nucleotides line up with TRDD3. Germline CDR1 and CDR2: GEAIGNYY and EKD. The CDR3 has 18 residues. The junction had 7 bases not matched to a gene; V was cut back by 0 bases and J by 0 bases.

The chain uses TRDV2 and TRDJ1; D perhaps matches TRDD3 (5 bases). The germline V gene has CDR1 GEAIGNYY and CDR2 EKD. The CDR3 runs to 19 residues. V dropped 1 base and J dropped 0 bases, with 23 bases sitting between them. This CDR3 is CACDTVRAGTRLYTDKLIF. In DNA form, the CDR3 reads TGTGCCTGTGACACTGTCCGAGCGGGGACCCGACTGTACACCGATAAACTCATCTTT.

This clone was counted a few times. This chain connects TRDV2 to TRDJ1; 10 bases agree with TRDD3. Germline assignment: CDR1 GEAIGNYY and CDR2 EKD. Losses at the gene ends were 2 bases for V and 3 bases for J; bases not matched to a gene: 5. The CDR3 runs 15 residues. The CDR3 here is CACDIWGISPDKLIF. As DNA, the CDR3 is TGTGCCTGTGACATCTGGGGGATAAGCCCCGATAAACTCATCTTT.

This clone was seen a handful of times. The J gene is TRDJ1, the V gene TRDV2; no reliable D call. The CDR3 runs 15 residues. V shed 0 bases and J shed 4 bases, with 14 bases lying between them. The V gene's germline CDR1 is GEAIGNYY and CDR2 EKD. The CDR3 region has the DNA TGTGCCTGTGACACCCTAGTAGCAGGAGACGATAAACTCATCTTT. It encodes CACDTLVAGDDKLIF.

This clone has only a few counts. This likely reflects a read error, since a far larger clone is one base away. The chain employs TRDV2 and TRDJ1; D perhaps matches TRDD3 (5 bases). The V gene's germline CDR1 is GEAIGNYY and CDR2 EKD. This CDR3 is 16 amino acids long. Trimming pared 1 base from V and 3 bases from J, leaving 17 bases between. CDR3 sequence (DNA): TGTGCCTGTGACACGATGGGGAATACGAGACCCGATAAACTCATCTTT. Residues: CACDTMGNTRPDKLIF.

This sequence joins TRDV2 and TRDJ3; 7 nucleotides match TRDD3. Germline CDR1 GEAIGNYY, CDR2 EKD. After removal of 3 bases from V and 0 bases from J, the junction contained 16 bases not matched to a gene. CDR3 length: 21 amino acids. Written as DNA, the CDR3 is TGTGCCTGTGACGAAGCGGTGGTACTGGGGACTAGCTCCTGGGACACCCGACAGATGTTTTTC. It is translated as CACDEAVVLGTSSWDTRQMFF.

Comment on this clone: Being one base from a much bigger clone, this may be a read error. CDR3 sequence (DNA): TGTGCCTGTGACACCGTGGTGGGGGATACTGTGATACCCTGGGACACCCGACAGATGTTTTTC. Protein product: CACDTVVGDTVIPWDTRQMFF. J is TRDJ3 and V is TRDV2, with TRDD3 identical over 10 bases. V lost 0 bases to trimming and J lost 2 bases; unmatched junction nucleotides: 12. CDR1 and CDR2 from the germline V gene are GEAIGNYY and EKD. The CDR3 is made up of 21 amino acids.

This clone was seen a handful of times. The genes are TRDV2 and TRDJ1; 7 nucleotides align to TRDD3. Trimming took 0 bases from V and 3 from J; bases not matched to a gene: 12. Germline V gene lookup returns CDR1 GEAIGNYY and CDR2 EKD. CDR3 length equals 17 residues. This CDR3 is CACDTVGIERGPDKLIF. CDR3 DNA: TGTGCCTGTGACACCGTGGGGATAGAAAGGGGTCCCGATAAACTCATCTTT.